The 9 T cell receptor beta chains below were found in one sample sequenced in a study of T cell responses to AZD1222 COVID-19 vaccine. Profiling relied on immunoSEQ multiplex PCR, and the TCRdb table lists in-frame clones only, not all of them. This sample has around 100,000 clones, with more than 85% found just once. The starting material was peripheral blood, obtained on day 0 of AZD1222 vaccination. These receptors were collected from an adult in good health.

The chain joins TRBV3-1 (or the pseudogene TRBV3-2) to TRBJ2-7; TRBD1 might be the D (6 bases). CDR1 and CDR2 (germline): LGHDT, YNNKEL (reference sequence). The V end lost 1 base, the J end lost 4 bases, and 14 bases lay between the germline ends. This CDR3 comprises 15 residues. The CDR3 spells CASSQGGGPNYEQYF. In DNA form, the CDR3 reads TGTGCCAGCAGCCAAGGTGGGGGCCCCAATTACGAGCAGTACTTC.

This chain joins TRBV18 and TRBJ1-6, with 7 bases aligning to TRBD1. The V segment lost 2 bases and the J segment 10 bases; nucleotides outside the gene matches: 8. The CDR3 has 15 residues. In germline, CDR1 is KGHSH, CDR2 LQKENI. CDR3 sequence reads: CASSPGQAIQSPLHF. DNA of the CDR3: TGTGCCAGCTCACCAGGACAGGCCATCCAATCACCCCTCCACTTT.

V usage is TRBV6-1 and J usage is TRBJ2-7, with TRBD2 matching over 7 bases. The CDR3 totals 14 residues. V shed 4 bases and J 4 bases; nucleotides not matched to a gene: 7. The germline CDR1 and CDR2 sequences are MNHNS and SASEGT. The CDR3 here is CASSGIGGKYEQYF. CDR3 in DNA: TGTGCCAGCAGTGGCATCGGGGGGAAATACGAGCAGTACTTC.

This sequence joins TRBV11-1 and TRBJ2-7; 8 positions match TRBD1. Trimming took 4 bases from V and 5 from J; bases not matched to a gene: 7. Germline CDR1 reads SGHAT; CDR2 reads FQDESV (reference sequence). This CDR3 spans 14 amino acids. CDR3 DNA: TGTGCCAGCAGCTCGTACAGGGGGTCCCACGAGCAGTACTTC. It codes for CASSSYRGSHEQYF.

This clone has only a few counts. The chain has TRBV5-4 and TRBJ2-2, with D uncertain. The CDR3 length is 15 residues. Trimming removed 4 bases from V and 1 base from J, with 11 bases in between. Germline CDR1 SGHNT, CDR2 YYREEE (reference sequence). CDR3 sequence (DNA): TGTGCCAGCAGCCGAAAGTTGGGGAACACCGGGGAGCTGTTTTTT. Translation gives CASSRKLGNTGELFF.

Turning to this clone: A read error is possible here, since a much larger clone lies one base away. The chain carries TRBV2 and TRBJ2-5; D is perhaps TRBD2 (6 bases). CDR1 is SNHLY and CDR2 is FYNNEI in the germline V gene. Trimming stripped 6 bases from V and 1 base from J, with 6 bases between. The CDR3 length is 12 residues. The CDR3 DNA is TGTGCCAGCAGACTAGCCCAAGAGACCCAGTACTTC. Translating it yields CASRLAQETQYF. Full variable domain (outside the CDR3, taken from reference TRBV2 and TRBJ2-5): EPEVTQTPSHQVTQMGQEVILRCVPISNHLYFYWYRQILGQKVEFLVSFYNNEISEKSEIFDDQFSVERPDGSNFTLKIRSTKLEDSAMYFCASRLAQETQYFGPGTRLLVL.

The chain employs TRBV28 and TRBJ1-6; D possibly corresponds to TRBD1 (5 bases). The V and J ends lost 6 bases and 12 bases respectively, with 18 bases between them. The CDR3 runs 14 residues. In germline, CDR1 is MDHEN, CDR2 SYDVKM. CDR3 nucleotide sequence: TGTGCCAGCAGCCCCCCACCGGCCGGGGGACCCCTCCACTTT. This codes for CASSPPPAGGPLHF.

The chain combines TRBV7-3 with TRBJ2-1; D might be TRBD1 (7 bases). This CDR3 has 13 amino acids. In germline, CDR1 is SGHTA, CDR2 FQGTGA. V was pared by 3 bases and J by 7 bases, with 10 bases between. The DNA of the CDR3 is TGTGCCAGCAGCTTCCCAGGGGGGAATGAGCAGTTCTTC. Amino acids: CASSFPGGNEQFF. The variable domain in full, with the rest retrieved from reference TRBV7-3 and TRBJ2-1, is GAGVSQTPSNKVTEKGKYVELRCDPISGHTALYWYRQSLGQGPEFLIYFQGTGAADDSGLPNDRFFAVRPEGSVSTLKIQRTERGDSAVYLCASSFPGGNEQFFGPGTRLTVL.

As concerns this clone: A read error may produce the germline difference seen at one junction end. The rearrangement uses TRBV6-1 and TRBJ1-5, with D tentatively TRBD1 (6 bases). Germline-derived CDR1 and CDR2 are MNHNS and SASEGT. CDR3 length: 11 residues. The CDR3: CASSEGDTPTF. As DNA, the CDR3 is TGTGCCAGCAGTGAAGGGGACACCCCGACATTT.